Listed below are T cell receptor beta chains from one sample, sequenced in a study of circulating tumor DNA in untreated peripheral T-cell lymphoma. The table came from immunoSEQ multiplex PCR; TCRdb's copy has only in-frame clones and leaves some out. The sample comprises some 600 clones, around 88% of which are singletons, and 8% to 11% rests with the top ten. The specimen was cell-free DNA from blood serum. All receptors come from a human donor with peripheral T-cell lymphoma. CDR3s include the opening cysteine and the closing phenylalanine or tryptophan. Fields, in order: D gene, V gene, CDR3 length, clone size, J gene, CDR3 DNA, CDR3 protein. D genes are given only for firm matches. The size of a clone is reported for some rows only, either as once, few or many, or as a class for expanded clones.

>-|TRBV11-2|14|-|TRBJ2-3
TGTGCCAGCAGCTTAGATGGGCCCCTAGATACGCAGTATTTT
CASSLDGPLDTQYF
>-|TRBV30|13|-|TRBJ1-2
TGTGCCTGGACAGCAGGGGCAAACTATGGCTACACCTTC
CAWTAGANYGYTF
>-|TRBV5-1|15|-|TRBJ1-3
TGCGCCAGCAGCCGAACCCGCGGGGATGGAAACACCATATATTTT
CASSRTRGDGNTIYF
>-|TRBV10-2|14|-|TRBJ1-2
TGCGCCAGCAGTGTGGGGACCTCTAACTATGGCTACACCTTC
CASSVGTSNYGYTF
>-|TRBV6-5|15|-|TRBJ1-1
TGTGCCAGCAAAAAAGAACTCCGAGGGGACACTGAAGCTTTCTTT
CASKKELRGDTEAFF
>TRBD2|TRBV9|15|-|TRBJ2-2
TGTGCCAGCACCCGACTAGCCGGGGGGACCGGGGAGCTGTTTTTT
CASTRLAGGTGELFF
>-|TRBV18|14|-|TRBJ2-7
TGTGCCAGCTCACCAAACACAGGGTCCTACGAGCAGTACTTC
CASSPNTGSYEQYF
>-|TRBV4-3|15|-|TRBJ1-2
TGCGCCAGCAGCCAAGAAGAGGGCAGGGTAGAAGGCTACACCTTC
CASSQEEGRVEGYTF
>-|TRBV11-2|15|-|TRBJ2-7
TGTGCCAGCAGCTTAGAGTCGGACAGATCCTACGAGCAGTACTTC
CASSLESDRSYEQYF
>-|TRBV19|12|-|TRBJ2-1
TGTGCCAGTAGTATTTTGGGGAACGAGCAGTTCTTC
CASSILGNEQFF
>-|TRBV5-6|15|once|TRBJ2-7
TGTGCCAGCAGCCTCGGACCCTTATCGGGTCACGAGCAGTACTTC
CASSLGPLSGHEQYF
>-|TRBV29-1|11|-|TRBJ2-2
TGCAGCGTTGGTGTCACCGGGGAGCTGTTTTTT
CSVGVTGELFF
>-|TRBV9|15|-|TRBJ2-6
TGTGCCAGCAGCGTACAGGGATCTGGGGCCAACGTCCTGACTTTC
CASSVQGSGANVLTF
>-|TRBV4-3|15|once|TRBJ1-5
TGCGCCAGCAGCCAAGATAGGCAGTTCAATCAGCCCCAGCATTTT
CASSQDRQFNQPQHF
>-|TRBV2|13|-|TRBJ1-4
TGTGCCAGCAGCGGGACCGAGAATGAAAAACTGTTTTTT
CASSGTENEKLFF
>-|TRBV6-1|14|-|TRBJ1-2
TGTGCCAGCAGTGAAGGTACCGGGCTATATGGCTACACCTTC
CASSEGTGLYGYTF
>-|TRBV29-1|10|-|TRBJ2-1
TGCAGCGTTGAAGAGGTAGTACCGTTCTTC
CSVEEVVPFF
>-|TRBV29-1|14|-|TRBJ1-3
TGCAGCGTTGAAGGCGGAAGCTCTGGAAACACCATATATTTT
CSVEGGSSGNTIYF
>-|TRBV12-1|18|-|TRBJ2-2
TGTGCCAGCAGTGACACTAGCTTAGGAGCCGTCGACACCGGGGAGCTGTTTTTT
CASSDTSLGAVDTGELFF
>TRBD1|TRBV27|20|-|TRBJ2-4
TGTGCCAGCAGTCCGGCGGGTGAGGGGGCAATCCTCCTAGCCAAAAACATTCAGTACTTC
CASSPAGEGAILLAKNIQYF
>-|TRBV6-6|14|few|TRBJ2-7
TGTGCCAGCAACATACAGGGTTTCTCCTACGAGCAGTACTTC
CASNIQGFSYEQYF
>TRBD2|TRBV2|12|few|TRBJ2-7
TGTGCCAGCAGTGGGGGGGGGTACGAGCAGTACTTC
CASSGGGYEQYF
>-|TRBV13|16|-|TRBJ1-2
TGTGCCAGCAGCTCCAGCCGGGGGCAGAACATCTATGGCTACACCTTC
CASSSSRGQNIYGYTF
>-|TRBV27|13|-|TRBJ2-2
TGTGCCAGCAGTTTTACGTTGGCCGGGGAGCTGTTTTTT
CASSFTLAGELFF
>-|TRBV5-4|12|once|TRBJ2-5
TGTGCCAGCAGCTTGGACCAAGAGACCCAGTACTTC
CASSLDQETQYF
>-|TRBV4-1|14|-|TRBJ2-1
TGCGCCAGCAGCCAGGGACCGGGTACCAATGAGCAGTTCTTC
CASSQGPGTNEQFF
>TRBD1|TRBV7-1|13|-|TRBJ2-2
TGTGCCAGCACGACAGGGGTTGTCGGGGAGCTGTTTTTT
CASTTGVVGELFF
>TRBD1|TRBV6-5|15|-|TRBJ2-2
TGTGCCAGCAGACCCGGGACAGGGGGCCCCGGGGAGCTGTTTTTT
CASRPGTGGPGELFF
>-|TRBV7-2|14|-|TRBJ1-5
TGTGCCAGCAGCTTAGCCGACAGGACTCAGCCCCAGCATTTT
CASSLADRTQPQHF
>-|TRBV5-1|16|-|TRBJ2-2
TGCGCCAGCAGCTTGGCCGGGCAGATGACGGCCGGGGAGCTGTTTTTT
CASSLAGQMTAGELFF
>-|TRBV11-2|13|-|TRBJ1-1
TGTGCCAGCAGCTTAGTGACATGGGCGGAAGCTTTCTTT
CASSLVTWAEAFF
>TRBD1|TRBV5-1|17|-|TRBJ1-6
TGCGCCAGCAGCTTGAGTCCCACGCAGGGGGCGATGGGTCCCCTCCACTTT
CASSLSPTQGAMGPLHF
>-|TRBV4-1|15|-|TRBJ1-2
TGCGCCAGCAGCCAAGCTTCGCTCGCGGGCGGTGGCTACACCTTC
CASSQASLAGGGYTF
>TRBD1|TRBV6-1|13|-|TRBJ2-3
TGTGCCAGCAGTGAAGCGGTACAGGGGGTTTTGTATTTT
CASSEAVQGVLYF
>-|TRBV9|18|-|TRBJ1-4
TGTGCCAGCAGCCCCCCCCCGGGACCCCAATCTTATAATGAAAAACTGTTTTTT
CASSPPPGPQSYNEKLFF
>-|TRBV19|18|-|TRBJ1-1
TGTGCCAGTAGTATAGATCGGTGGGCAGGGCAGGCTAGCACTGAAGCTTTCTTT
CASSIDRWAGQASTEAFF
>TRBD1|TRBV18|14|-|TRBJ1-2
TGTGCCAGCTCACCGGGAGGAGGGGGCGACGGCTACACCTTC
CASSPGGGGDGYTF
>TRBD2|TRBV4-3|20|few|TRBJ2-1
TGCGCCAGCAGCCAAGTTACGGGACTAGCGGGAGGTCACTCCTACAATGAGCAGTTCTTC
CASSQVTGLAGGHSYNEQFF
>-|TRBV5-6|15|few|TRBJ1-2
TGTGCCAGCAGCTTGATAGGGACACTTAACTATGGCTACACCTTC
CASSLIGTLNYGYTF
>-|TRBV19|12|-|TRBJ1-1
TGTGCCAGTAACCAGGGTAACACTGAAGCTTTCTTT
CASNQGNTEAFF
>-|TRBV7-9|12|-|TRBJ2-7
TGTGCCAGCAGCCGAGGAGTCTACGAGCAGTACTTC
CASSRGVYEQYF
>TRBD1|TRBV19|13|few|TRBJ1-5
TGTGCCAGTAGCCGGGACAGAAATCAGCCCCAGCATTTT
CASSRDRNQPQHF
>-|TRBV6-1|11|once|TRBJ2-7
TGTGCCATCGCGGATAAATACGAGCAGTACTTC
CAIADKYEQYF
>-|TRBV9|13|few|TRBJ1-5
TGTGCCAGCAGCCATGACACCAATCAGCCCCAGCATTTT
CASSHDTNQPQHF
>TRBD2|TRBV6-1|17|-|TRBJ2-3
TGTGCCAGCAGTGTCCATACTAGCGGGGGAAGGACAGATACGCAGTATTTT
CASSVHTSGGRTDTQYF
>-|TRBV30|11|-|TRBJ2-1
TGTGCCTGGACTGAGGGACATGAGCAGTTCTTC
CAWTEGHEQFF
>TRBD1|TRBV19|13|once|TRBJ2-3
TGTGCCAGCCGGGACAGGGACACAGATACGCAGTATTTT
CASRDRDTDTQYF
>-|TRBV4-1|15|-|TRBJ2-7
TGCGCCAGCAGCCAGACTACAGGGTTCACCTACGAGCAGTACTTC
CASSQTTGFTYEQYF
>-|TRBV9|18|-|TRBJ1-5
TGTGCCAGCAGCGCCCCATTTGAGGACTTTCAGGTGGATCAGCCCCAGCATTTT
CASSAPFEDFQVDQPQHF
>-|TRBV9|13|-|TRBJ1-1
TGTGCCAGCAGAGAGTGGGAGAACACTGAAGCTTTCTTT
CASREWENTEAFF